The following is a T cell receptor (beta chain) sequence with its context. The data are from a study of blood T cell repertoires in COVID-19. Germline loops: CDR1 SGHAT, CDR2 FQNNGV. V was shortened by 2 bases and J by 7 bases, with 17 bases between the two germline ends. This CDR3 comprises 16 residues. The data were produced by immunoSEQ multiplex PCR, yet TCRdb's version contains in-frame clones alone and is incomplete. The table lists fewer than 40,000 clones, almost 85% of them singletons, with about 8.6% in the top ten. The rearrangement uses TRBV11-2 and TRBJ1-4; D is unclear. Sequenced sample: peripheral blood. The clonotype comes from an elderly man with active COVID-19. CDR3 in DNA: TGTGCCAGCAGCTTATCGGGGTCCGGCGACGGTGAAAAACTGTTTTTT. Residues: CASSLSGSGDGEKLFF.